A single T cell receptor (beta chain) is shown here with its context. As yet, its antigen is unknown. The germline V gene has CDR1 SGHRS and CDR2 YFSETQ. The CDR3 is 14 residues long. V gave up 3 bases and J gave up 1 base, with 11 bases separating them. PCR primers comprised 60 Vbeta and 13 Jbeta primers. The data were produced by immunoSEQ multiplex PCR, yet TCRdb's version contains in-frame clones alone and is incomplete. The profile shows more than 150,000 clones, more than 85% of them singletons. This sample was taken from a study of cytomegalovirus exposure and HLA in healthy donors. Points from the study as a whole: V- and J-gene trimming in TCR beta was tied to a missense DCLRE1C variant by an analysis performed later. One cluster of highly shared sequence variants probably arose as a sequencing artifact.

The sequence derives from a girl less than two years old in good health and CMV-seronegative. The sequencing input was PBMCs. The chain couples TRBV5-1 to TRBJ2-7; D possibly corresponds to TRBD2 (5 bases). The CDR3 DNA reads TGCGCCAGCAGCTATGAGCGGTCTTCCTACGAGCAGTACTTC. Encoded protein: CASSYERSSYEQYF. Filled out from reference TRBV5-1 and TRBJ2-7, the complete variable domain reads KAGVTQTPRYLIKTRGQQVTLSCSPISGHRSVSWYQQTPGQGLQFLFEYFSETQRNKGNFPGRFSGRQFSNSRSEMNVSTLELGDSALYLCASSYERSSYEQYFGPGTRLTVT.